Following are 28 T cell receptor beta chains from one sample sequenced in a study of identical twins. MiXCR was run by TCRdb on the 5' RACE reads, yielding one entry per CDR3 protein. The profile shows approximately 470,000 distinct CDR3 sequences, 12% to 15% of them singletons. A further study also used this sample, focusing on yellow fever vaccine responses in identical twins.

The source material was CD4+ T cells sorted from blood. All receptors come from a young woman in good health.

The sample holds a few counts of this clonotype. The chain is built from TRBV10-2 and TRBJ1-1; the match to TRBD1 covers 7 bases. The CDR3 is 16 amino acids. Per germline, CDR1 WSHSY and CDR2 SAAADI. Unmatched junction bases numbered 20, after V lost 7 bases and J lost 9 bases. The CDR3 protein is CASISTGSDLGVKAFF. DNA for the CDR3: TGCGCCAGCATCTCGACAGGGTCCGATTTAGGCGTGAAAGCTTTCTTT.

V and J are TRBV9 and TRBJ2-3; the D gene could be TRBD1 or TRBD2 (6 bases each). Per the germline V gene, CDR1 is SGDLS and CDR2 is YYNGEE. V was cut by 4 bases and J by 0 bases, with 9 bases left in between. This CDR3 is 14 amino acids long. The CDR3 here is CASSMGGSTDTQYF. As DNA, the CDR3 is TGTGCCAGCAGCATGGGGGGCAGCACAGATACGCAGTATTTT.

V is TRBV20-1 and J is TRBJ1-5, with D possibly matching TRBD1 (5 bases). Trimming removed 6 bases at V and 0 bases at J, with 9 bases between. The CDR3 is 13 residues long. Germline V gene sequence: CDR1 DFQATT, CDR2 SNEGSKA (reference sequence). The CDR3 bases are TGCAGTGCCGCAGGGTATAGCAATCAGCCCCAGCATTTT. Residues: CSAAGYSNQPQHF.

This clonotype was recorded a few times. V is TRBV6-5 and J is TRBJ1-1; D is unresolved. V was cut by 10 bases and J by 4 bases, with 13 bases left in between. CDR3 size: 12 residues. Germline CDR1 MNHEY, CDR2 SVGAGI. As DNA, the CDR3 is TGTGCCATCATCGGGGTGGGCACTGAAGCTTTCTTT. Its translation: CAIIGVGTEAFF.

This clonotype has a handful of counts. The V and J genes are TRBV6-5 and TRBJ2-7; D is perhaps TRBD1 (7 bases). CDR1 and CDR2 (germline): MNHEY, SVGAGI. Trimming took 3 bases from V and 4 from J, leaving 13 bases between them. CDR3 size: 14 residues. The CDR3 nucleotides are TGTGCCAGCAGTTATCAGGGGGAGGCTTACGAGCAGTACTTC. Protein sequence: CASSYQGEAYEQYF.

The gene calls are TRBV5-5 and TRBJ2-7, with D possibly being TRBD1 or TRBD2 (5 bases each). V was pared by 4 bases and J by 1 base, with 12 bases between. CDR3 length: 14 amino acids. Germline values: CDR1 SGHKS, CDR2 YYEKEE (reference sequence). CDR3 DNA: TGTGCCAGCAGCCGGGACCCGTATTCCTACGAGCAGTACTTC. This sequence encodes CASSRDPYSYEQYF. The full variable domain, rest sourced from reference TRBV5-5 and TRBJ2-7, is DAGVTQSPTHLIKTRGQQVTLRCSPISGHKSVSWYQQVLGQGPQFIFQYYEKEERGRGNFPDRFSARQFPNYSSELNVNALLLGDSALYLCASSRDPYSYEQYFGPGTRLTVT.

The CDR3 protein is CRIRGLSYNEQFF. CDR3 coding DNA: TGCAGGATTCGGGGGCTCTCTTACAATGAGCAGTTCTTC. The chain joins TRBV29-1 to TRBJ2-1; either TRBD1 or TRBD2 may fit D (6 bases each). The CDR3 consists of 13 residues. The germline V gene has CDR1 SQVTM and CDR2 ANQGSEA.

The chain recombines TRBV5-4 with TRBJ1-1; D is uncertain. The CDR3 is made up of 14 amino acids. V was clipped by 0 bases and J by 2 bases, with 8 bases between them. Germline CDR1 reads SGHNT; CDR2 reads YYREEE (reference sequence). This CDR3 is CASSLGLSNTEAFF. The CDR3 coding sequence is TGTGCCAGCAGCTTGGGTCTTTCCAACACTGAAGCTTTCTTT.

In its sample, this clonotype was seen a few times. The chain has TRBV7-3 and TRBJ2-7; TRBD1 matches 8 bases. J gave up 3 bases and V 5 bases, and 6 bases lay outside the gene matches. Germline V gene sequence: CDR1 SGHTA, CDR2 FQGTGA. CDR3 size: 14 residues. The CDR3 here is CASSPGQGFYEQYF. The CDR3 bases are TGTGCCAGCAGCCCCGGACAGGGTTTCTACGAGCAGTACTTC.

The V gene is TRBV28, the J gene TRBJ2-3; no definite D call. CDR3 length: 15 amino acids. Germline V gives CDR1 MDHEN, CDR2 SYDVKM. The V and J ends lost 6 bases and 6 bases respectively, with 19 bases between them. The CDR3 region is CASRPAETLRDTQYF. The CDR3 DNA reads as TGTGCCAGCAGACCTGCTGAGACCCTCAGGGATACGCAGTATTTT.

The rearrangement links TRBV19 to TRBJ2-5; 7 positions match TRBD2. The V gene end was trimmed by 4 bases and the J gene end by 2 bases; junction bases not matched to a gene: 10. Germline assignment: CDR1 LNHDA and CDR2 SQIVND (reference sequence). There are 16 residues in the CDR3. In nucleotides, the CDR3 is TGTGCCAGTAGTACCCCTGGAGGCGGGGGTCAAGAGACCCAGTACTTC. Translating gives CASSTPGGGGQETQYF.

This clonotype occurred a few times. V usage is TRBV24-1 and J usage is TRBJ2-3, with 9 positions matching TRBD2. The germline gives CDR1 KGHDR, CDR2 SFDVKD. The CDR3 runs to 15 residues. V was pared by 3 bases and J by 8 bases, with 8 bases of the junction left unmatched. The CDR3 nucleotides are TGTGCCACCAGTGATCCTGGCGGGGGGGAGGTTACGCAGTATTTT. Translating it yields CATSDPGGGEVTQYF.

This rearrangement joins TRBV12-3 or TRBV12-4 to TRBJ1-5, with 8 bases identical to TRBD1. The CDR3 is 13 residues long. Unmatched junction bases numbered 4, after V lost 6 bases and J lost 6 bases. The CDR3 DNA reads as TGTGCCAGCAGCACAGACAGGGGTCAGCCCCAGCATTTT. This sequence encodes CASSTDRGQPQHF.

The chain couples TRBV2 to TRBJ2-3; no clear D gene. The CDR3 consists of 13 residues. Per the germline V gene, CDR1 is SNHLY and CDR2 is FYNNEI. Trimming removed 11 bases from V and 1 base from J, with 13 bases in between. CDR3 protein: CAGAYSRTDTQYF. The CDR3 DNA sequence: TGTGCCGGCGCATACAGCCGCACAGATACGCAGTATTTT. The complete variable domain, with remaining parts taken from reference TRBV2 and TRBJ2-3, reads EPEVTQTPSHQVTQMGQEVILRCVPISNHLYFYWYRQILGQKVEFLVSFYNNEISEKSEIFDDQFSVERPDGSNFTLKIRSTKLEDSAMYFCAGAYSRTDTQYFGPGTRLTVL.

This clonotype was counted a few times. This chain links TRBV6-2 or TRBV6-3 with TRBJ2-3, with 7 bases lining up with TRBD2. This CDR3 spans 15 amino acids. Per the germline V gene, CDR1 is MNHEY and CDR2 is SVGEGT. J was trimmed by 10 bases and V by 4 bases; bases with no gene match: 14. Here the CDR3 reads CASSSFGGGRYPQYF. Here the CDR3 DNA reads TGTGCCAGCAGTTCCTTCGGCGGGGGACGATATCCGCAGTATTTT.

This clonotype appeared many times. V and J are TRBV6-4 and TRBJ2-6; unclear D gene. The CDR3 loop spans 14 amino acids. V was shortened by 5 bases and J by 0 bases, with 5 bases between the two germline ends. Germline loops: CDR1 MRHNA, CDR2 SNTAGT. The CDR3 here is CASSSVSGANVLTF. In DNA, the CDR3 is TGTGCCAGCAGTTCCGTCTCTGGGGCCAACGTCCTGACTTTC.

This clonotype has more than one count but fewer than ten. This chain uses TRBV4-1 with TRBJ2-1, with TRBD2 matching 8 bases. The germline V gene encodes CDR1 MGHRA and CDR2 YSYEKL. Trimming at V came to 4 bases and at J to 2 bases, leaving 7 bases not matched to a gene. This CDR3 has 16 amino acids. The CDR3: CASSRLLAEPYNEQFF. As DNA, the CDR3 is TGCGCCAGCAGCCGCCTACTAGCGGAGCCCTACAATGAGCAGTTCTTC.

Details on this clonotype: Relative to the germline gene, one junction end is altered; a read error may explain this. V usage is TRBV29-1 and J usage is TRBJ2-5; D unclear. Germline V CDR1 and CDR2: SQVTM, ANQGSEA. This CDR3 comprises 13 residues. The CDR3 nucleotides are TGCAGCGTTGTCCTCGGGCTAGAAGAGATCCAGTACTTC. Protein sequence: CSVVLGLEEIQYF.

V and J are TRBV19 and TRBJ1-5; 9 bases fit TRBD1. Germline-derived CDR1 and CDR2 are LNHDA and SQIVND (reference sequence). This CDR3 is 14 amino acids long. V shed 4 bases, J shed 7 bases, and the junction held 5 bases outside the gene matches. In DNA, the CDR3 is TGTGCCAGTAGTACTCCGGGACAGGGCCAGCCCCAGCATTTT. Its translation: CASSTPGQGQPQHF. The whole variable domain, filled in from reference TRBV19 and TRBJ1-5, reads DGGITQSPKYLFRKEGQNVTLSCEQNLNHDAMYWYRQDPGQGLRLIYYSQIVNDFQKGDIAEGYSVSREKKESFPLTVTSAQKNPTAFYLCASSTPGQGQPQHFGDGTRLSIL.

The chain has TRBV10-1 and TRBJ2-4; 7 bases agree with TRBD1. J lost 7 bases, V lost 3 bases, and 6 bases had no gene match. Germline V lookup: CDR1 WNHNN, CDR2 SYGVQD (reference sequence). The CDR3 loop spans 14 amino acids. The CDR3 DNA reads as TGCGCCAGCAGTGAAGGGCGCAGGGGGAACATTCAGTACTTC. Residues: CASSEGRRGNIQYF.

The sample holds a few counts of this clonotype. V usage is TRBV5-1 and J usage is TRBJ2-7, with 7 bases identical to TRBD1. CDR1 and CDR2 from the germline V gene are SGHRS and YFSETQ. The CDR3 extends over 14 amino acids. Germline trimming cut 4 bases from V and 7 bases from J; bases unmatched to any gene: 11. CDR3 DNA: TGCGCCAGCAGCCGGGACAGCGACCTTGGGGAGCAGTACTTC. Its protein product is CASSRDSDLGEQYF.

A few counts support this clonotype. This chain uses TRBV6-1 with TRBJ2-5; possibly TRBD1 for D (5 bases). Trimming took 7 bases from V and 4 from J, leaving 16 bases between them. Germline assignment: CDR1 MNHNS and CDR2 SASEGT. The CDR3 has 14 amino acids. The CDR3 loop is CASMAGWTSETQYF. CDR3 nucleotide sequence: TGTGCCAGCATGGCAGGGTGGACGTCAGAGACCCAGTACTTC.

The V call is TRBV12-3 or TRBV12-4, the J call TRBJ2-7; no definite D call. CDR3 size: 15 residues. V gave up 3 bases and J gave up 0 bases, with 12 bases separating them. CDR3 residues: CASSFSGQDSYEQYF. CDR3 DNA: TGTGCCAGCAGTTTCTCGGGCCAAGACTCCTACGAGCAGTACTTC.

V usage is TRBV20-1 and J usage is TRBJ2-3, with 13 bases matching TRBD2. Germline assignment: CDR1 DFQATT and CDR2 SNEGSKA (reference sequence). CDR3 size: 16 residues. Trimming cost V 2 bases and J 3 bases; bases outside gene matches: 5. CDR3 in DNA: TGCAGTGCTAGAAGACTAGCGGGAGGCGGGACAGATACGCAGTATTTT. Its protein is CSARRLAGGGTDTQYF.

This clonotype was picked up many times. At one end the junction does not follow the germline gene, possibly because of a read error. V and J are TRBV6-6 and TRBJ2-2; D perhaps matches TRBD2 (6 bases). This CDR3 comprises 13 residues. Germline V gives CDR1 MNHNY, CDR2 SVGAGI (reference sequence). The CDR3, as DNA: TGTGCCAGCATTTACCCCGGGAGTCGGGAGCTGTTTTTT. Translated: CASIYPGSRELFF.

The CDR3 bases are TGTGCCAGCAGCTCCATGACAGGGAGTGGAGAGCAGTACTTC. Translating gives CASSSMTGSGEQYF. The gene calls are TRBV7-8 and TRBJ2-7; TRBD1 aligns across 7 bases. Germline V CDR1 and CDR2: SGHVS, FQNEAQ. The CDR3 length is 14 residues. The junction had 10 bases not matched to a gene; V was cut back by 4 bases and J by 7 bases.

The V call is TRBV20-1, the J call TRBJ2-3, with D possibly being TRBD1 (6 bases). Germline CDR1 reads DFQATT; CDR2 reads SNEGSKA (reference sequence). The CDR3 runs to 15 residues. Trimming removed 6 bases at V and 0 bases at J, with 16 bases between. CDR3 loop: CSAMTGTRSTDTQYF. In DNA, the CDR3 is TGCAGTGCCATGACCGGGACAAGGAGCACAGATACGCAGTATTTT.

CDR3 sequence (DNA): TGTGCCAGCAGTTTAGGGACAGGGGTAGCAGATACGCAGTATTTT. This sequence encodes CASSLGTGVADTQYF. This chain links TRBV28 with TRBJ2-3; 10 bases are a match to TRBD1. The V and J ends lost 2 bases and 4 bases, in that order; junction bases with no gene match: 3. There are 15 residues in the CDR3. CDR1 and CDR2 (germline): MDHEN, SYDVKM.